The rows below give T cell receptor beta chains drawn from one sample of a study of control samples from healthy donors and cancer patients. This table comes from immunoSEQ multiplex PCR, and its TCRdb copy is limited to in-frame clones, with some not included. The data contain under 150,000 clones, around 92% of them singletons. Input material: PBMCs. The receptors come from a man aged 45-65 years with head and neck cancer. Both conserved end residues are part of each CDR3. A D gene is named only where the DNA matches it firmly. Expanded clones are given a class, and other clones once, few, many or no size at all.

TRBV5-1	.	TRBJ2-5	once	TGCGCCAGCAGCTTGGGACAAGAGACCCAGTACTTC	CASSLGQETQYF
TRBV5-4	TRBD2	TRBJ2-5	.	TGTGCCAGCAGCTCGCGAACTAGCGGGAGAGGGGAGACCCAGTACTTC	CASSSRTSGRGETQYF
TRBV19	.	TRBJ2-6	few	TGTGCCAGTAGTCTCAGGGTTCCGAGCTCTGGGGCCAACGTCCTGACTTTC	CASSLRVPSSGANVLTF
TRBV14	TRBD1	TRBJ2-1	few	TGTGCCAGCAGCCAAGCTGAGGGGACAGGGTTCTATGAGCAGTTCTTC	CASSQAEGTGFYEQFF
TRBV4-2	.	TRBJ2-4	once	TGTGCCAGCAGCCAAGATATGGCGTACCTAGCCAAAAACATTCAGTACTTC	CASSQDMAYLAKNIQYF
TRBV4-2	TRBD2	TRBJ2-1	.	TGTGCCAGCAGCCACGAAGGGGCGGGGGGGGTTTATGAGCAGTTCTTC	CASSHEGAGGVYEQFF
TRBV18	.	TRBJ1-5	.	TGTGCCAGCTCACCTAATGGGGGGAATCAGCCCCAGCATTTT	CASSPNGGNQPQHF
TRBV13	.	TRBJ2-3	.	TGTGCCAGCAGCTTAGGGGTCAGGCTAGCCACTAGCACAGATACGCAGTATTTT	CASSLGVRLATSTDTQYF
TRBV7-9	.	TRBJ1-1	.	TGTGCCAGCAGCTTAGGGCAGCGCTACTCCATGAACACTGAAGCTTTCTTT	CASSLGQRYSMNTEAFF
TRBV27	.	TRBJ2-7	few	TGTGCCAGCAGTTTATTGGGCAGCCCGTGGGAGTACTTC	CASSLLGSPWEYF
TRBV6-6	TRBD2	TRBJ2-1	.	TGTGCCAGCAGTTTAATACTAGCGGGGCGATACAATGAGCAGTTCTTC	CASSLILAGRYNEQFF
TRBV5-3	.	TRBJ1-1	.	TGTGCCAGAAGCGACGGGGCCTGGTGGGACACTGAAGCTTTCTTT	CARSDGAWWDTEAFF
TRBV30	.	TRBJ2-7	.	TGTGCCTGGACCAAATTCGGGAGCTCCTACGAGCAGTACTTC	CAWTKFGSSYEQYF
TRBV9	.	TRBJ1-1	.	TGTGCCAGCAGCGGCAGGGTGGACACTGAAGCTTTCTTT	CASSGRVDTEAFF
TRBV29-1	TRBD1	TRBJ2-7	.	TGCAGCGTTGAAGGGACAGGAACCTACGAGCAGTACTTC	CSVEGTGTYEQYF
TRBV10-2	TRBD1	TRBJ2-1	.	TGCGCCAGCTCCCCTTTTGGGGGACAGGGGTACAATGAGCAGTTCTTC	CASSPFGGQGYNEQFF
TRBV18	TRBD1	TRBJ1-2	.	TGTGCCAGCTCACCAGGGACAGCTCGGAGTGATGGCTACACCTTC	CASSPGTARSDGYTF
TRBV7-6	.	TRBJ2-7	.	TGTGCCAGCAGCTTTACCCCGGGACGGGACTACGAGCAGTACTTC	CASSFTPGRDYEQYF
TRBV3-1/TRBV3-2	.	TRBJ1-2	.	TGTGCCAGCAGCCCGACGGGCTATGGCTACACCTTC	CASSPTGYGYTF
TRBV11-3	.	TRBJ2-2	.	TGTGCCAGCAGCTTATCACGGTGGGGGGCAAAAATGACCGGGGAGCTGTTTTTT	CASSLSRWGAKMTGELFF
TRBV5-1	.	TRBJ1-1	few	TGCGCCAGCAGCTCGGGGGTACTGAACACTGAAGCTTTCTTT	CASSSGVLNTEAFF
TRBV19	.	TRBJ1-4	.	TGTGCCAGTAGTGGTCCGGAGCTTCTGAGTGAAAAACTGTTTTTT	CASSGPELLSEKLFF
TRBV28	.	TRBJ1-1	.	TGTGCCAGCAGCCTGGGGCGATGGGGCACTGAAGCTTTCTTT	CASSLGRWGTEAFF
TRBV6-1	.	TRBJ1-1	.	TGTGCCAGCAGTGAACAGTGGCGCACTGAAGCTTTCTTT	CASSEQWRTEAFF
TRBV14	.	TRBJ2-3	.	TGTGCCAGCAGCCCCGTACAGAGGGCAGATACGCAGTATTTT	CASSPVQRADTQYF
TRBV10-3	.	TRBJ2-7	.	TGTGCCATCAGTGAGGCCACCGGGACACGCTACGAGCAGTACTTC	CAISEATGTRYEQYF
TRBV6-5	.	TRBJ2-7	.	TGTGCCAGCAGTTACTCGTTGGGAGCGTCCTCCTACGAGCAGTACTTC	CASSYSLGASSYEQYF
TRBV24-1	TRBD1	TRBJ1-5	.	TGTGCCACCAGTGACACCGGGACAGGGGACAATCAGCCCCAGCATTTT	CATSDTGTGDNQPQHF
TRBV7-9	.	TRBJ1-1	.	TGTGCCAGCAGCTCAAACGTCCGCAACACTGAAGCTTTCTTT	CASSSNVRNTEAFF
TRBV20-1	TRBD2	TRBJ2-1	.	TGCAGTGCTAGTTTAATGGGCGCGGGGGACAATGAGCAGTTCTTC	CSASLMGAGDNEQFF
TRBV10-2	TRBD1	TRBJ1-2	.	TGCGCCAGCAGCCCTGGACAGGGCGTGGGGGGCTACACCTTC	CASSPGQGVGGYTF